This record looks at one T cell receptor beta chain sequence and its context. Its target antigen remains unknown. No base quality values were provided; no much bigger clone lies one nucleotide off. These data belong to a study of siplizumab effects on memory and regulatory T cells (dated by TCRdb to about 2019). For the wider study: The study looked at the effect of siplizumab, an anti-CD2 antibody, on alloreactive T-cell subsets in allogeneic mixed lymphocyte reactions made from human PBMCs. General study outcomes and caveats: Among mappable alloreactive CD4+ clones, the Treg-derived fraction averaged 68.8% with siplizumab versus 25% to 30% in control reactions. Whether proliferating Tregs from siplizumab cultures actually had suppressive function was not functionally confirmed. For roughly 80-96% of proliferating CD4+ or CD8+ clones, no naive or memory phenotype could be assigned. Compared with memory T cells, unstimulated naive T cells appeared more diverse, and naive cells seemed to make a substantial contribution to the alloresponse. Siplizumab significantly lowered the cumulative frequency of alloreactive sequences that could be traced to unstimulated CD4+ memory T cells. Because sequences at frequencies below about 10^-5 were poorly captured, only a minor fraction of alloreactive clones could be mapped back to unstimulated subsets.

From V the trimming removes 1 base and from J it removes 9 bases, while the gene matches leave 8 bases of the junction unaccounted for. From a lookup of the germline V gene, CDR1 and CDR2 are SGHNT and YENEEA. Inclusive of the bounding cysteine and phenylalanine, the CDR3 is 14 residues long. Kept here is only the CDR3 DNA, which spans 42 bases and is read in frame from base 1. The library was made by the immunoSEQ multiplex PCR assay. The deep sequencing platform assayed roughly 10^5 TCR templates per sample. Genomic DNA extracted from sorted T cells was used for TCRbeta CDR3 sequencing. Processing in the source paper ran as follows. The R programming language was used for clonal analysis of the TCRbeta CDR3 data. Unstimulated samples were compared with post-reaction CFSE-low samples to define alloreactive CD4+ and CD8+ clones. By matching sequences to the repertoires of sorted unstimulated Treg and non-Treg cells, each alloreactive CD4+ clone was assigned a regulatory or non-regulatory origin. As stored in TCRdb, this immuneACCESS dataset retains in-frame rearrangements with V and J assigned. A fraction of the clones does not appear; measured against another copy, unresolved V genes explain less than half of the discrepancy, and the remainder lacks a known reason. V, J and clone size reflect that table, while D and trimming were determined from the DNA. This sample holds some 110,000 clones; over 90% were observed only once. The top ten hold around 0.62% of the sample.

Sorted unstimulated T cells and proliferating T cells recovered from mixed lymphocyte reactions were subjected to TCRbeta CDR3 sequencing. Fresh whole blood from about ten HLA-typed healthy donors served as the source for isolating PBMCs. To map where alloreactive clones came from, unstimulated CD4+ regulatory T cells were FACS-sorted. The source is a human donor in good health. The chain links TRBV11-3 with TRBJ2-7, with 8 bases matching TRBD2. Input material: Tregs sorted from blood. Here is the DNA: TGTGCCAGCAGCTTAGGGCGGGGGGTCCGAGGGCAGTACTTC. Its coded protein is CASSLGRGVRGQYF.